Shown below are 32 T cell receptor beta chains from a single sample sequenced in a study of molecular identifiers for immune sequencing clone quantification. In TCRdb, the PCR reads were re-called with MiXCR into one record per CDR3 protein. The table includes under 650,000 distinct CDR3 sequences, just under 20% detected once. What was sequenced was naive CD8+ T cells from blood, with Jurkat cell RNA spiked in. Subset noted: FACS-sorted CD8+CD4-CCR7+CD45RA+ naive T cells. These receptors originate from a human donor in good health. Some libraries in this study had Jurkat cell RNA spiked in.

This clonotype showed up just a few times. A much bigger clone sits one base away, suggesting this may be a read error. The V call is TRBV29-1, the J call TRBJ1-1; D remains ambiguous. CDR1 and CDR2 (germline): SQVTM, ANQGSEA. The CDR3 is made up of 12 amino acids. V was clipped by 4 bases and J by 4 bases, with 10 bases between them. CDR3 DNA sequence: TGCAGCGTTGTAGTGAGTGCCACTGAAGCTTTCTTT. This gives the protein CSVVVSATEAFF. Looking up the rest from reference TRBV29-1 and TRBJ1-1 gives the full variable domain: SAVISQKPSRDICQRGTSLTIQCQVDSQVTMMFWYRQQPGQSLTLIATANQGSEATYESGFVIDKFPISRPNLTFSTLTVSNMSPEDSSIYLCSVVVSATEAFFGQGTRLTVV.

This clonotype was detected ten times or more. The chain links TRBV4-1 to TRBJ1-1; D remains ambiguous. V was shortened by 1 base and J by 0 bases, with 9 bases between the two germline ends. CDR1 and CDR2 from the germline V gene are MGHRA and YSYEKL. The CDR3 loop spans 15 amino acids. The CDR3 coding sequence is TGCGCCAGCAGCCAAGGCGTGATCTTGAACACTGAAGCTTTCTTT. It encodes CASSQGVILNTEAFF.

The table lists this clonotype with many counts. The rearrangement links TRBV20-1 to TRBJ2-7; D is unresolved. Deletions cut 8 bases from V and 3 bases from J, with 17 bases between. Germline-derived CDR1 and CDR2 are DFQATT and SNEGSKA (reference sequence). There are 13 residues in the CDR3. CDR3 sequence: CSLRGLPNYEQYF. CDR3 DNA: TGCAGTCTTCGTGGGCTACCAAACTACGAGCAGTACTTC.

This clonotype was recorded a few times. CDR3 nucleotide sequence: TGTGCCAGCAGTTACTCCTGGACAGATAACTATGGCTACACCTTC. This sequence encodes CASSYSWTDNYGYTF. The genes are TRBV6-2 or TRBV6-3 and TRBJ1-2; D possibly corresponds to TRBD1 (6 bases). The V gene lost 0 bases and the J gene lost 1 base, with 9 bases spanning the gap. In germline, CDR1 is MNHEY, CDR2 SVGEGT. CDR3 size: 15 residues.

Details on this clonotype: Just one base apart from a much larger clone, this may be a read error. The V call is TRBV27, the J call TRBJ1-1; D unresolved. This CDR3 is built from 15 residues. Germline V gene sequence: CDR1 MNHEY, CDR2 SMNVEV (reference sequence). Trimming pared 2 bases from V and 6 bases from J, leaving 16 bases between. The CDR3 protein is CASSLILGRLPEAFF. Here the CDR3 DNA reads TGTGCCAGCAGTTTAATTCTCGGACGCCTCCCTGAAGCTTTCTTT.

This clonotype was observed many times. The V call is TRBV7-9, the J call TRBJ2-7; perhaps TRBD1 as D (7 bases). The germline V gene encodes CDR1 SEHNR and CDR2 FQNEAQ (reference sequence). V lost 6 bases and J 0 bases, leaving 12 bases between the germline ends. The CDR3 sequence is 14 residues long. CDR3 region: CASSGGDSSYEQYF. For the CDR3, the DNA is TGTGCCAGCAGTGGCGGGGACAGCTCCTACGAGCAGTACTTC. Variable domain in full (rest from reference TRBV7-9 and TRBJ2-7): DTGVSQNPRHKITKRGQNVTFRCDPISEHNRLYWYRQTLGQGPEFLTYFQNEAQLEKSRLLSDRFSAERPKGSFSTLEIQRTEQGDSAMYLCASSGGDSSYEQYFGPGTRLTVT.

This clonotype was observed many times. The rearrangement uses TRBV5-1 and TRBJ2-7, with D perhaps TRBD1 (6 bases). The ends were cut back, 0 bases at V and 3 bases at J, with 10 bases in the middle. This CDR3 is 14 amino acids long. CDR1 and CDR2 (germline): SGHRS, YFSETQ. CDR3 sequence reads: CASSLGDMGYEQYF. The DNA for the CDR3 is TGCGCCAGCAGCTTGGGGGACATGGGCTACGAGCAGTACTTC.

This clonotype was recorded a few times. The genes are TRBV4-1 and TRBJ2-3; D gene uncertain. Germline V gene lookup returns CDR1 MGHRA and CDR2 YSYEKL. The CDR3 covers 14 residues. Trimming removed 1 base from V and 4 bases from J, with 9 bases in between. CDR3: CASSQVPNPDTQYF. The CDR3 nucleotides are TGCGCCAGCAGCCAAGTCCCGAACCCAGATACGCAGTATTTT.

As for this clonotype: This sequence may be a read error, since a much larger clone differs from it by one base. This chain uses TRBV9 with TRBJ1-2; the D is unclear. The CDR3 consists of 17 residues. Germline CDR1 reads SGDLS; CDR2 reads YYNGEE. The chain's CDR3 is CASGVVAEGQSNYGYTF. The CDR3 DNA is TGTGCCAGCGGCGTAGTCGCTGAAGGGCAGTCTAACTATGGCTACACCTTC. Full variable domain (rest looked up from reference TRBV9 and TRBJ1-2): DSGVTQTPKHLITATGQRVTLRCSPRSGDLSVYWYQQSLDQGLQFLIQYYNGEERAKGNILERFSAQQFPDLHSELNLSSLELGDSALYFCASGVVAEGQSNYGYTFGSGTRLTVV.

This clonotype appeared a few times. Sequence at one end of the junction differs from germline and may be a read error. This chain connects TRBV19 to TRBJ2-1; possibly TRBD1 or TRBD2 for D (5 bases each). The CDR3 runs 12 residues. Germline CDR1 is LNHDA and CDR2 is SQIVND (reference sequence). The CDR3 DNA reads TGTGTCAGTAGTATTGGTGGGACCGAGCAGTTCTTC. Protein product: CVSSIGGTEQFF.

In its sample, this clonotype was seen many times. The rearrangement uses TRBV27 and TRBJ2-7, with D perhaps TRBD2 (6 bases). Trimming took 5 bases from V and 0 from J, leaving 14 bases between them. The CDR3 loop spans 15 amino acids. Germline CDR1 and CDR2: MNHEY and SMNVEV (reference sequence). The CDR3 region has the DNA TGTGCCAGCAGTGACTTAGCGGCTAACTCCTACGAGCAGTACTTC. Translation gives CASSDLAANSYEQYF.

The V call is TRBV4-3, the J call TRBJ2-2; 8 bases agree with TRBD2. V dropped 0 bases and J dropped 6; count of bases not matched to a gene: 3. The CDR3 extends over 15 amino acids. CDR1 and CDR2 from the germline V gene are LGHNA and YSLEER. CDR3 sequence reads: CASSQDRGGAGELFF. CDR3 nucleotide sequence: TGCGCCAGCAGCCAAGACCGGGGGGGGGCCGGGGAGCTGTTTTTT.

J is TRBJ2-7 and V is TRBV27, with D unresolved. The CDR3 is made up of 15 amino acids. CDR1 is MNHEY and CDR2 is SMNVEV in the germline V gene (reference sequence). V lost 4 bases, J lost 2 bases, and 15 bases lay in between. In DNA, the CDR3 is TGTGCCAGCAGTTCCCCTTCCAACAGAGCCTACGAGCAGTACTTC. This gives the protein CASSSPSNRAYEQYF.

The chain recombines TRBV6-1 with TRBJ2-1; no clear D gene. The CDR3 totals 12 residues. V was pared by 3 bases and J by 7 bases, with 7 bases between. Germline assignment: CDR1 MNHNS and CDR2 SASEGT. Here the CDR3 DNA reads TGTGCCAGCAGTGATACAAGGAATGAGCAGTTCTTC. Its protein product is CASSDTRNEQFF.

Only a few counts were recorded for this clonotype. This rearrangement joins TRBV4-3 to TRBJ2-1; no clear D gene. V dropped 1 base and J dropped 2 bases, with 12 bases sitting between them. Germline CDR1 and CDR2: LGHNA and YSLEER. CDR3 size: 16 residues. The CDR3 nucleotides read TGCGCCAGCAGCCAAGTTTTCCCCCTTCCCTACAATGAGCAGTTCTTC. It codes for CASSQVFPLPYNEQFF.

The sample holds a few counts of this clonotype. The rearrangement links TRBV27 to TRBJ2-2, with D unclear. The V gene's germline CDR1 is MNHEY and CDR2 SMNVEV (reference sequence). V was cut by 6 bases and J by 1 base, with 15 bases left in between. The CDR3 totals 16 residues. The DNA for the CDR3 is TGTGCCAGCAGACCGGACGGGCCCGAGAACACCGGGGAGCTGTTTTTT. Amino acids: CASRPDGPENTGELFF.

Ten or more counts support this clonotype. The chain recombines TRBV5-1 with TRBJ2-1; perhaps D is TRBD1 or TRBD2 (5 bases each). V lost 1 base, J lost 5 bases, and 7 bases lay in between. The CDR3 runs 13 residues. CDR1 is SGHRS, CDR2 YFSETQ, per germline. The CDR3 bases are TGCGCCAGCAGCTTGTGGGGGAACAATGAGCAGTTCTTC. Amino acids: CASSLWGNNEQFF.

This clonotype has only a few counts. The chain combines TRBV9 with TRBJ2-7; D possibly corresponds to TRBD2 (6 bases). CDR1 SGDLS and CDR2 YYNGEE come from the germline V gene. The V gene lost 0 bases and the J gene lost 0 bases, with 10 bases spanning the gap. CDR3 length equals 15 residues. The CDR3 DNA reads TGTGCCAGCAGCGTAGGGCCGGAGGGCTCCTACGAGCAGTACTTC. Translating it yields CASSVGPEGSYEQYF.

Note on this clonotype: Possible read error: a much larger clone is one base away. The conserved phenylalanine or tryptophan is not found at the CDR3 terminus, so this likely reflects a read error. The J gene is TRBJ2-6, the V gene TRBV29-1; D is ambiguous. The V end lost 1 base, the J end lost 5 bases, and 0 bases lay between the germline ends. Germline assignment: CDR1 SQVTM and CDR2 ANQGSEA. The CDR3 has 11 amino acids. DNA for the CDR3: TGCAGCGTTGAAGGGGCCAACGTCCTGACTTCC. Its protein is CSVEGANVLTS.

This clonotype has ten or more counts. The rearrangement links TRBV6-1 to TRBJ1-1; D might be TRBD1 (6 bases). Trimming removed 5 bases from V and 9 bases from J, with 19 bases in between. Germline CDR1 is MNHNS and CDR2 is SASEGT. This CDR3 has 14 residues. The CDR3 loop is CASSQPDRSSKAFF. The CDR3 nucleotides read TGTGCCAGCAGTCAACCGGACAGATCCTCTAAAGCTTTCTTT.

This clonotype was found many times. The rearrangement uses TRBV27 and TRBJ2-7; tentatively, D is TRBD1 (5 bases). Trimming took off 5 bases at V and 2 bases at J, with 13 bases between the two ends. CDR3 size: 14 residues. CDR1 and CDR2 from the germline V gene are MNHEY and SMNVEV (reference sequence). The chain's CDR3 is CASSTLGRAYEQYF. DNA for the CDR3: TGTGCCAGCAGTACTCTGGGCAGGGCCTACGAGCAGTACTTC.

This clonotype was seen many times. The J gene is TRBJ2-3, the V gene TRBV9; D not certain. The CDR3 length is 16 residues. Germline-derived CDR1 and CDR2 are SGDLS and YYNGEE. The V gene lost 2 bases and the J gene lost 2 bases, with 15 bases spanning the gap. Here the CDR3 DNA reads TGTGCCAGCAGCGTGGAGTCACTACCTATCACAGATACGCAGTATTTT. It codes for CASSVESLPITDTQYF. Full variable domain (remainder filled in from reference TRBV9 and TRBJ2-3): DSGVTQTPKHLITATGQRVTLRCSPRSGDLSVYWYQQSLDQGLQFLIQYYNGEERAKGNILERFSAQQFPDLHSELNLSSLELGDSALYFCASSVESLPITDTQYFGPGTRLTVL.

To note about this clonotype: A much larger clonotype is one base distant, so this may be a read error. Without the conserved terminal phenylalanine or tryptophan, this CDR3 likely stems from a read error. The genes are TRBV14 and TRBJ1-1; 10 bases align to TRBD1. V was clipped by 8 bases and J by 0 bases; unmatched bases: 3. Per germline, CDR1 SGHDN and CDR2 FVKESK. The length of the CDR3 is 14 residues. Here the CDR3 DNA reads TGTGCCAGCTCCGGGACAGGGGTGAACACTGAAGCTTTCTCT. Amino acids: CASSGTGVNTEAFS.

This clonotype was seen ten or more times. This chain's CDR3 is CASSQIPPLAGGGDTQYF. The CDR3 coding sequence is TGCGCCAGCAGCCAAATACCTCCGCTAGCGGGGGGTGGAGATACGCAGTATTTT. The chain uses TRBV4-1 and TRBJ2-3, with 11 bases lining up with TRBD2. Germline assignment: CDR1 MGHRA and CDR2 YSYEKL. CDR3 length: 18 residues. Trimming cost V 2 bases and J 5 bases; bases outside gene matches: 12.

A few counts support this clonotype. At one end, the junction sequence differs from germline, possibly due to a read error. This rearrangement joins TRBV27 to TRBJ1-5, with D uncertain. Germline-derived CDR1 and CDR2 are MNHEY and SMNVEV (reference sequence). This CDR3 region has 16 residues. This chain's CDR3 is CASGLIAVNSNQPQHF. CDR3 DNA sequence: TGTGCCAGCGGTTTAATCGCAGTCAATAGCAATCAGCCCCAGCATTTT.

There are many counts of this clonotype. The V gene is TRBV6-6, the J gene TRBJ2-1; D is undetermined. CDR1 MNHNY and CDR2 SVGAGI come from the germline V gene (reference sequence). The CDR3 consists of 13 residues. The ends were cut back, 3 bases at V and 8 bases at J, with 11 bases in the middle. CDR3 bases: TGTGCCAGCAGTTATTGGTTCGAAGATGAGCAGTTCTTC. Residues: CASSYWFEDEQFF.

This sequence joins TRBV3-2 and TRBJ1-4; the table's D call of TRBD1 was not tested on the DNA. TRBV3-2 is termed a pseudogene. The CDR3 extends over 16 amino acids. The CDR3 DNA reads TGTGCCAGCAGCCAACCCGACAGGGTTCCTAATGAAAAACTGTTTTTT. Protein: CASSQPDRVPNEKLFF.

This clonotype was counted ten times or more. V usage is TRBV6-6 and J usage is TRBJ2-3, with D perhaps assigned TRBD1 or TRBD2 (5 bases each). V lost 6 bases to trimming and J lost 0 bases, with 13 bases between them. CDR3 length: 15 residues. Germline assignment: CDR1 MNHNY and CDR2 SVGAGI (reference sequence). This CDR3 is CASSAPGRSTDTQYF. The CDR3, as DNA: TGTGCCAGCAGCGCGCCGGGACGCAGCACAGATACGCAGTATTTT.

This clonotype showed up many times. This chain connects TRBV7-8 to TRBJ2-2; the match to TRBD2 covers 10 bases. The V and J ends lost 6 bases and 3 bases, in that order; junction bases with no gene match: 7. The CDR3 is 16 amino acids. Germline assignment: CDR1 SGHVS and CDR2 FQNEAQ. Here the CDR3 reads CASRPTSGVYTGELFF. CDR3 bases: TGTGCCAGCAGACCAACTAGCGGGGTATACACCGGGGAGCTGTTTTTT.

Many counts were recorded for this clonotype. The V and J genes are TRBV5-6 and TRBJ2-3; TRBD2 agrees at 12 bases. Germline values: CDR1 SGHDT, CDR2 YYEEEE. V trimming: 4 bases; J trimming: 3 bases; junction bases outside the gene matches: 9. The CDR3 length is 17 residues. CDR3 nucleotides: TGTGCCAGCAGCCTTGGACTAGCGGGGAGGGTTACAGATACGCAGTATTTT. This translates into CASSLGLAGRVTDTQYF.

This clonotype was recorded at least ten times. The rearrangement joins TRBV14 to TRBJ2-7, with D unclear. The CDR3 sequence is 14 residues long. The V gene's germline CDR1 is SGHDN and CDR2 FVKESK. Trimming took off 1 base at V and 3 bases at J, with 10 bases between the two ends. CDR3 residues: CASSQGIGFYEQYF. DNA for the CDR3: TGTGCCAGCAGCCAAGGGATCGGGTTCTACGAGCAGTACTTC.

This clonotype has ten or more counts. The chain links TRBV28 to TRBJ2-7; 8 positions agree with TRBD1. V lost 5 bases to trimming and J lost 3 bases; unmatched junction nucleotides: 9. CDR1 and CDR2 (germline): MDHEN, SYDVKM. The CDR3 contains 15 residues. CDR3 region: CASSLTKDRGYEQYF. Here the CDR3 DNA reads TGTGCCAGCAGTCTGACGAAAGACAGGGGCTACGAGCAGTACTTC.